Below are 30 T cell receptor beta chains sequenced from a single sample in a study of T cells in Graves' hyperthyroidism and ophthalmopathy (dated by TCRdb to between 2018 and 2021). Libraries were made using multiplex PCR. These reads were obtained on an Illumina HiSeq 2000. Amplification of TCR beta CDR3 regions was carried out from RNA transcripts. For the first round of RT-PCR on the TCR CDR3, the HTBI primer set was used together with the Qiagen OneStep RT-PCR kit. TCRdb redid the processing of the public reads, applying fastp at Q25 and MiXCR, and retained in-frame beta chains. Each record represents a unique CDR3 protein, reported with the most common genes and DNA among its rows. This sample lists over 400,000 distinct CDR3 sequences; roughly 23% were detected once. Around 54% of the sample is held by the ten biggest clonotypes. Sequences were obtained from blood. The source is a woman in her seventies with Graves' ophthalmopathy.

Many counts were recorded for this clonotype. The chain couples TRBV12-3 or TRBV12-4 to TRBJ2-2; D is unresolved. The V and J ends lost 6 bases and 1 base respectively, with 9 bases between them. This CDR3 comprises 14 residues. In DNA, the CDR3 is TGTGCCAGCAGGCAAACCCGGAACACCGGGGAGCTGTTTTTT. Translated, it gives CASRQTRNTGELFF.

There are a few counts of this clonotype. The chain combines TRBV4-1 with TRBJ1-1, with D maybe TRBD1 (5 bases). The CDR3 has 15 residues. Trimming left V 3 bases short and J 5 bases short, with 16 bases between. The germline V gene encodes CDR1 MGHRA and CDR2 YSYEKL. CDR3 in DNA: TGCGCCAGCAGCCACAGTACCCAGGGTGGGACTGAAGCTTTCTTT. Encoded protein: CASSHSTQGGTEAFF.

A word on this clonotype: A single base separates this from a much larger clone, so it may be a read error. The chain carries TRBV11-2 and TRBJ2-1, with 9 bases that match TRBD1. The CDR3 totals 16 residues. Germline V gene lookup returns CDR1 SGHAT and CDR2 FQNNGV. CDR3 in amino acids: CTSSRPGQGAYNEQFF. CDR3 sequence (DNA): TGTACCAGCAGCAGGCCGGGACAGGGCGCCTACAATGAGCAGTTCTTC.

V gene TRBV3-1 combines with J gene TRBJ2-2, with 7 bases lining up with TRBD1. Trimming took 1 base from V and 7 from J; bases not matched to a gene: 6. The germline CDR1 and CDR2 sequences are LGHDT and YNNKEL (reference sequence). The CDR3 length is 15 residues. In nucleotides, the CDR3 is TGTGCCAGCAGCCAAGGAAGGGGGCTAGGCGGGGAGCTGTTTTTT. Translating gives CASSQGRGLGGELFF.

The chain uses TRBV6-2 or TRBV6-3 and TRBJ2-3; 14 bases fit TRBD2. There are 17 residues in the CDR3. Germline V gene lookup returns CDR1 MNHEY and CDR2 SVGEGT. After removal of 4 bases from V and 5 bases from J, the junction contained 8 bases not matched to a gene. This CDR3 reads CASSSRTSGRILDTQYF. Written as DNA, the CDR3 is TGTGCCAGCAGTTCCAGGACTAGCGGGAGGATCCTAGATACGCAGTATTTT.

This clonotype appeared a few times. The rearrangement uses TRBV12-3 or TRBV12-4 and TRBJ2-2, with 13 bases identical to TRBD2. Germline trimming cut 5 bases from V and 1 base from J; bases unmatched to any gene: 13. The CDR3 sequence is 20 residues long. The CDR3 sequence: CASSRGAPGLAGMNTGELFF. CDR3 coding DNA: TGTGCCAGCAGTAGGGGGGCCCCGGGACTAGCGGGAATGAACACCGGGGAGCTGTTTTTT.

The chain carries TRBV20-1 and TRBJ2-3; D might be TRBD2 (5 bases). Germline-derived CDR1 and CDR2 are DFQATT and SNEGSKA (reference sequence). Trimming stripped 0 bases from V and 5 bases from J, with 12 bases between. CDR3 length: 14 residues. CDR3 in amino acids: CSARDRLAIDTQYF. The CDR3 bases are TGCAGTGCTAGAGATCGGCTAGCCATAGATACGCAGTATTTT.

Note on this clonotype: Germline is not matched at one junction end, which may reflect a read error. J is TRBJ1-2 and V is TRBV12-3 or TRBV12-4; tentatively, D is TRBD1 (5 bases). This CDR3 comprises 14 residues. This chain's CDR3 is CASSQEERGYGCTF. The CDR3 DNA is TGTGCCAGCAGCCAAGAGGAACGGGGCTATGGCTGCACCTTC.

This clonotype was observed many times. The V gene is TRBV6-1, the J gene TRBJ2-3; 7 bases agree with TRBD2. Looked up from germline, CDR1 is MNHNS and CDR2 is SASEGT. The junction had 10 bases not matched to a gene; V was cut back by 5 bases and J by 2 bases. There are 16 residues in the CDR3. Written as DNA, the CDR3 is TGTGCCAGCAGTTACACGGCTAGCGGCCTCACAGATACGCAGTATTTT. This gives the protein CASSYTASGLTDTQYF.

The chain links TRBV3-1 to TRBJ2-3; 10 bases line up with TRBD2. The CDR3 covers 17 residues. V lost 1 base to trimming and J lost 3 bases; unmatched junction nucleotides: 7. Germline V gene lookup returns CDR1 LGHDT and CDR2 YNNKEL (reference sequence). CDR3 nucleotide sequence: TGTGCCAGCAGCCAAGGCAGGGCTAGCGGGAGAACAGATACGCAGTATTTT. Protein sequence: CASSQGRASGRTDTQYF.

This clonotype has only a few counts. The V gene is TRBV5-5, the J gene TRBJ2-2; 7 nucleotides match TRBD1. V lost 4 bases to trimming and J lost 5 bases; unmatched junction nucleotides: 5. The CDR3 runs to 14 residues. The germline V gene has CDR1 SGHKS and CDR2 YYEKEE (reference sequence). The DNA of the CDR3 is TGTGCCAGCAGCGGAACAGGGGTGACCGGGGAGCTGTTTTTT. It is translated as CASSGTGVTGELFF.

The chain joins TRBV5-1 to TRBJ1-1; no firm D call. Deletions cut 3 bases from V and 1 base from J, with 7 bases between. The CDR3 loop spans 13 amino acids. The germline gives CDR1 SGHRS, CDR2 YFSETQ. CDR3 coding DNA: TGCGCCAGCAGCTCCACCACGAACACTGAAGCTTTCTTT. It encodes CASSSTTNTEAFF.

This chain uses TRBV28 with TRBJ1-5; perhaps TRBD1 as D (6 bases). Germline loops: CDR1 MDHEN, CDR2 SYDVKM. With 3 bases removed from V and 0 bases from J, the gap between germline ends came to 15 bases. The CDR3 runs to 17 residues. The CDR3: CASSLRGAEHSNQPQHF. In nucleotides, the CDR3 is TGTGCCAGCAGTTTGAGGGGGGCTGAACATAGCAATCAGCCCCAGCATTTT.

As DNA, the CDR3 is TGTGCCAGCAGCTTGTGGGGGGGTAGAGAAAAACTGTTTTTT. It translates to CASSLWGGREKLFF. The chain combines TRBV5-6 with TRBJ1-4; TRBD1 might be the D (5 bases). The CDR3 runs to 14 residues. Trimming removed 1 base from V and 8 bases from J, with 12 bases in between. Germline CDR1 reads SGHDT; CDR2 reads YYEEEE.

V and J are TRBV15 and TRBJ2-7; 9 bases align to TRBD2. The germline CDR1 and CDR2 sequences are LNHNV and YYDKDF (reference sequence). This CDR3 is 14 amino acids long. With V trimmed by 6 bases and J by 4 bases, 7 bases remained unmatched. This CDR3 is CATSTGTSRYEQYF. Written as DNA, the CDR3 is TGTGCCACCAGTACTGGGACTAGCAGGTACGAGCAGTACTTC. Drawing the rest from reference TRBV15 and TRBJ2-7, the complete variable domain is DAMVIQNPRYQVTQFGKPVTLSCSQTLNHNVMYWYQQKSSQAPKLLFHYYDKDFNNEADTPDNFQSRRPNTSFCFLDIRSPGLGDTAMYLCATSTGTSRYEQYFGPGTRLTVT.

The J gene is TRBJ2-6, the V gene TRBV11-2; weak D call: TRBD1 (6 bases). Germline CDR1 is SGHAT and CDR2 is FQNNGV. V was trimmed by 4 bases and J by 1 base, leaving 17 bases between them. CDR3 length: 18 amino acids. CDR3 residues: CASSSNFGQGSGANVLTF. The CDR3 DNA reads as TGTGCCAGCAGCTCCAATTTCGGTCAGGGGTCTGGGGCCAACGTCCTGACTTTC.

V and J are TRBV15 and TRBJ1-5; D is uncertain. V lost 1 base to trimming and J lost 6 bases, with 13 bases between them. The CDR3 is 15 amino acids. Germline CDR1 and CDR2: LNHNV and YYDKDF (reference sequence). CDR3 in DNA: TGTGCCACCAGCAGAGGGCGGGGAGGCTCTCAGCCCCAGCATTTT. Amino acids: CATSRGRGGSQPQHF.

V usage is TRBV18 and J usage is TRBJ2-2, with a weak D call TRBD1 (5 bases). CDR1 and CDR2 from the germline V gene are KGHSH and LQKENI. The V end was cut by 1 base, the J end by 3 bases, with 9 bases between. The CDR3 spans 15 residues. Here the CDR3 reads CASSPQGSYTGELFF. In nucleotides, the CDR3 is TGTGCCAGCTCACCACAGGGGTCGTACACCGGGGAGCTGTTTTTT.

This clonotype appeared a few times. In DNA form, the CDR3 reads TGTGCCAGTACTCCAAGGGCAAACAATCAGCCCCAGCATTTT. This sequence encodes CASTPRANNQPQHF. This rearrangement joins TRBV19 to TRBJ1-5; D uncertain. This CDR3 has 14 amino acids. Looked up from germline, CDR1 is LNHDA and CDR2 is SQIVND (reference sequence). Trimming removed 7 bases at V and 3 bases at J, with 13 bases between.

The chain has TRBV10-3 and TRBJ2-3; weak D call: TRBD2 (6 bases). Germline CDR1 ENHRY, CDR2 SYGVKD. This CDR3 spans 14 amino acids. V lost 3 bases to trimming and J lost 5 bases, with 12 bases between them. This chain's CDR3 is CAISDGGVIDTQYF. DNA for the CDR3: TGTGCCATCAGTGACGGGGGAGTGATAGATACGCAGTATTTT.

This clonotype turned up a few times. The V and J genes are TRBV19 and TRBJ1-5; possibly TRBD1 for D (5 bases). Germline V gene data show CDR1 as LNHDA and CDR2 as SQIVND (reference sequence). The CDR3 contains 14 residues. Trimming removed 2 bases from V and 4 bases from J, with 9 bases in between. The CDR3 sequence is CASSIKGNNQPQHF. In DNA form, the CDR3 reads TGTGCCAGTAGTATAAAGGGGAATAATCAGCCCCAGCATTTT.

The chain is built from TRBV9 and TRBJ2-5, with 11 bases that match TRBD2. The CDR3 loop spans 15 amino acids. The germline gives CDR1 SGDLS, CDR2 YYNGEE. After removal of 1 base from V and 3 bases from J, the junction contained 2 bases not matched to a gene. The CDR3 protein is CASSVSLAGEETQYF. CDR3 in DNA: TGTGCCAGCAGCGTATCACTAGCGGGAGAAGAGACCCAGTACTTC.

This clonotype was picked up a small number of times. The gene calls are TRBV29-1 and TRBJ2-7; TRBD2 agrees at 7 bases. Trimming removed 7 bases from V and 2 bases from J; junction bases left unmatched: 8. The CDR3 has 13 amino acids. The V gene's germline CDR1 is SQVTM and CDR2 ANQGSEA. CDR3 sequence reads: CSAAGAPPYEQYF. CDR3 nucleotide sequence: TGCAGCGCCGCGGGAGCCCCCCCCTACGAGCAGTACTTC.

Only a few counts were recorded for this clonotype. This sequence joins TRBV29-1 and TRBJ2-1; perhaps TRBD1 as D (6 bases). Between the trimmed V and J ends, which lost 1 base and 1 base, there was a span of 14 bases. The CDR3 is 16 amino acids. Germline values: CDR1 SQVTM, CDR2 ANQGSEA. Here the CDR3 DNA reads TGCAGCGTTGAAGTAGTTGGGACAAATTCCTACAATGAGCAGTTCTTC. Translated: CSVEVVGTNSYNEQFF.

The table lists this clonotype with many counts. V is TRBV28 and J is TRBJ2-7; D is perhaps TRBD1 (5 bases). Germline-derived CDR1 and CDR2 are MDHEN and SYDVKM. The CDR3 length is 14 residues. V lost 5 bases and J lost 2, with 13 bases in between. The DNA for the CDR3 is TGTGCCAGCAGTCCGCCGACAGTCACCTACGAGCAGTACTTC. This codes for CASSPPTVTYEQYF.

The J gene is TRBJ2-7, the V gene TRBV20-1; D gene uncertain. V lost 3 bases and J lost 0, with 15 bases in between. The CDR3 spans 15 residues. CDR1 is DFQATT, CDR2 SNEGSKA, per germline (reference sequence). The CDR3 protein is CSARNARMSSYEQYF. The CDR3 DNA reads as TGCAGTGCTAGGAACGCGCGGATGAGCTCCTACGAGCAGTACTTC.

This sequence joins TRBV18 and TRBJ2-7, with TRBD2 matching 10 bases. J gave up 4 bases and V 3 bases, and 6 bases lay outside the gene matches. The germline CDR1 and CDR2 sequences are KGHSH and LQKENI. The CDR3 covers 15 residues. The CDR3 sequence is CASSPGPSGSYEQYF. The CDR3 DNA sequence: TGTGCCAGCTCACCGGGGCCTAGCGGGAGTTACGAGCAGTACTTC.

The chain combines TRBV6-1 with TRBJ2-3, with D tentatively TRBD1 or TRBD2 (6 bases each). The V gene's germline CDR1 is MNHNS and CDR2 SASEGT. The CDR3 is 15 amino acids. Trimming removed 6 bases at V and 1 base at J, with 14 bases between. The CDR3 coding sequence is TGTGCCAGCAGGGGGTCCGGGGGCCGCACAGATACGCAGTATTTT. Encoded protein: CASRGSGGRTDTQYF.

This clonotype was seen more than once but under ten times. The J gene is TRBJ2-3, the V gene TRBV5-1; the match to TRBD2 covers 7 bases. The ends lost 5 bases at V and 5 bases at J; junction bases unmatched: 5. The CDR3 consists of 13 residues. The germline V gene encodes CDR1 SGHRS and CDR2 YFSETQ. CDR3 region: CASSPTGGDTQYF. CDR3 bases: TGCGCCAGCAGTCCAACGGGGGGAGATACGCAGTATTTT.

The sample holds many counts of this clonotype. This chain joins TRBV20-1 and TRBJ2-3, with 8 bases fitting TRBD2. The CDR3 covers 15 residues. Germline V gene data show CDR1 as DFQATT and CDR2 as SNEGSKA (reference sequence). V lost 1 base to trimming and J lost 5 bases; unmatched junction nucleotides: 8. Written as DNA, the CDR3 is TGCAGTGCTAGAGTCCCAGCGGGAGTTGTAGATACGCAGTATTTT. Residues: CSARVPAGVVDTQYF.